The rows below give T cell receptor beta chains drawn from one sample of a study of T cells after yellow fever vaccination. TCRdb fed the 5' RACE reads into MiXCR, producing one record per CDR3 protein. The table lists under 300,000 distinct CDR3 sequences, about 7% of them singletons. Sequencing used CD4+ T cells sorted from PBMCs, obtained 15 days after the yellow fever booster vaccination. All receptors derive from a man between 25 and 39 years old who received the YFV17D yellow fever vaccine. CDR3s include the opening cysteine and the closing phenylalanine or tryptophan. The D gene is left open where the match is weak. Rows give clone size only sometimes, using once, few, many, or a class for an expanded clone.

D	size	J	V	DNA	CDR3
TRBD2	few	TRBJ2-1	TRBV18	TGTGCCAGCTCACCGACTAGCGGGGACTACAATGAGCAGTTCTTC	CASSPTSGDYNEQFF
.	few	TRBJ1-5	TRBV5-1	TGCGCCAGCAGCTTGGAAGGGACGGGCAATCAGCCCCAGCATTTT	CASSLEGTGNQPQHF
.	.	TRBJ2-4	TRBV5-6	TGTGCCAGCAGCTTGCGGGACGGTGGAAACATTCAGTACTTC	CASSLRDGGNIQYF
.	.	TRBJ2-1	TRBV6-2/TRBV6-3	TGTGCCAGCAGTTATTTTGCGGGAAAGGGGTACAATGAGCAGTTCTTC	CASSYFAGKGYNEQFF
.	few	TRBJ2-1	TRBV7-9	TGTGCCAGCAGCCTCCCTAGGGGTCAGGCTTACAATGAGCAGTTCTTC	CASSLPRGQAYNEQFF
.	few	TRBJ2-3	TRBV7-2	TGTGCCAGCAGCTTAGTAGCTAACACAGATACGCAGTATTTT	CASSLVANTDTQYF
.	.	TRBJ1-1	TRBV7-2	TGTGCCAGCAGCTTAGAGGGCAGCTTGAACACTGAAGCTTTCTTT	CASSLEGSLNTEAFF
TRBD2	many	TRBJ2-1	TRBV7-2	TGTGCCAGCAGTTCCGGACTAGCGGGAGTCGCTGAGCAGTTCTTC	CASSSGLAGVAEQFF
TRBD2	many	TRBJ2-7	TRBV6-5	TGTGCCAGCAGACTACGGTTGATGGCGGGAGGGCCTGAGCAGTACTTC	CASRLRLMAGGPEQYF
TRBD1	.	TRBJ1-4	TRBV5-1	TGCGCCAGCAGCTTGGACGCGTCCAACAGGGGGCTGGTCGGAAAACTGTTTTTT	CASSLDASNRGLVGKLFF
TRBD2	many	TRBJ2-3	TRBV7-8	TGTGCCAGCGTGCGGGAGTGGAAAGATACGCAGTATTTT	CASVREWKDTQYF
.	many	TRBJ2-5	TRBV29-1	TGCAGCGTTGCCGACTTGCGGGAGACCCAGTACTTC	CSVADLRETQYF
TRBD1	.	TRBJ1-4	TRBV20-1	TGCAGTGCGAACCTCGGAGGGGGACAGGGGTATTTTCGGTTTTTT	CSANLGGGQGYFRFF
.	few	TRBJ2-1	TRBV29-1	TGCAGCGTAGGCAGGGAGCAGTTCTTC	CSVGREQFF
.	many	TRBJ1-1	TRBV28	TGTGCCAGCGGGTCCCGGACTGAAGCTTTCTTT	CASGSRTEAFF
.	.	TRBJ1-1	TRBV29-1	TGCAGCGTCCGGACCACTGAAGCTTTCTTT	CSVRTTEAFF
.	many	TRBJ2-5	TRBV7-9	TGTGCCAGCAGCCCTAGGGCGGTGGAAGAGACCCAGTACTTC	CASSPRAVEETQYF
TRBD2	.	TRBJ2-3	TRBV5-4	TGTGCCAGCAGCCCGACTAGCGGGACATCCGTTATGGAGTATTTT	CASSPTSGTSVMEYF
.	.	TRBJ2-1	TRBV9	TGTGCCAGCAGCACTAGGTATGGAGAGCAGTCCTTC	CASSTRYGEQSF
TRBD1	.	TRBJ2-7	TRBV7-9	TGTGCCAGCAACCTACAGGGGAACGATCAGTACTTC	CASNLQGNDQYF
TRBD2	.	TRBJ2-3	TRBV4-2	TGTGCCAGCAGCCAAGGTCGACTAGCGGGGGCTCGATTAGATACGCAGTATTTT	CASSQGRLAGARLDTQYF
TRBD2	few	TRBJ2-1	TRBV3-1	TGTGCCAGCAGCCAGGCCAGCGGGAGGCCACGAGCCCTCAATGAGCAGTTCTTC	CASSQASGRPRALNEQFF
TRBD2	.	TRBJ2-7	TRBV20-1	TGCAGTGCTACGAAACGTGGGACTAGCGGGAGGTCCGAGCAGTACTTC	CSATKRGTSGRSEQYF
TRBD1	many	TRBJ2-3	TRBV11-2	TGTGCCAGCAGACCCGGGACAGGGCCGTATACGCAGTATTTT	CASRPGTGPYTQYF
TRBD2	few	TRBJ2-7	TRBV4-3	TGCGCCAGCAGCCAAGAACTAGCGGAAGCCTACGAGCAGTACTTC	CASSQELAEAYEQYF
TRBD2	.	TRBJ2-7	TRBV7-4	TGTGCCAGCAGCCCCCCCCGGGAGACTAGCGGGACGCACAAACTGTACGAGCAGTACTTC	CASSPPRETSGTHKLYEQYF
.	.	TRBJ2-1	TRBV29-1	TGCAGCGTTGACCGGGAATGGTCCTACAATGAGCAGTTCTTC	CSVDREWSYNEQFF
.	.	TRBJ2-1	TRBV7-9	TGTGCCAGCAGCTCCGGCGGACAGATATACAATGAGCAGTTCTTC	CASSSGGQIYNEQFF
TRBD1	few	TRBJ2-5	TRBV7-9	TGTGCCAGCAGCACCCGGACAGGGGGTGGGGAGACCCAGTACTTC	CASSTRTGGGETQYF
TRBD1	.	TRBJ1-1	TRBV3-1	TGTGCCAGCAGCCACATAGGTTCCGGGACAGACACTGAAGCTTTCTTT	CASSHIGSGTDTEAFF
.	many	TRBJ2-1	TRBV20-1	TGCAGTGCTACCCGGATCTGGACGGGGCCCTACAATGAGCAGTTCTTC	CSATRIWTGPYNEQFF
TRBD2	.	TRBJ2-2	TRBV24-1	TGTGCCACCAGGCCAGCGGGATTTACCGGGGAGCTGTTTTTT	CATRPAGFTGELFF
.	.	TRBJ2-4	TRBV11-2	TGTGCCAGCAGCCCGGCCGGGCACAAAAACATTCAGTACTTC	CASSPAGHKNIQYF
.	.	TRBJ1-2	TRBV9	TGTGCCAGCAGCCCGGCGGGTACGAACTATGGCTACACCTTC	CASSPAGTNYGYTF
.	.	TRBJ1-1	TRBV4-3	TGCGCCAGCAGCCTCGGGGCCCTAGGGACTGAAGCTTTCTTT	CASSLGALGTEAFF
.	many	TRBJ2-1	TRBV12-3/TRBV12-4	TGTGCCAGCAGTTCCCCGGAGACTCCCAGGTACTTC	CASSSPETPRYF
.	many	TRBJ2-5	TRBV6-5	TGTGCCAGCAGTTACTCGACTACGGGTCAAGAGACCCAGTACTTC	CASSYSTTGQETQYF
.	.	TRBJ1-2	TRBV7-2	TGTGCCAGCAGCAGCACCAGGGAGGGGTTCGATGGCTACACCTTC	CASSSTREGFDGYTF
.	few	TRBJ2-5	TRBV18	TGTGCCAGCTCACCTCTGGTTGAAGAGACCCAGTACTTC	CASSPLVEETQYF